This T cell receptor (beta chain) appears in the sequencing data of a study of cytomegalovirus exposure and HLA in healthy donors. PCR amplification relied on 60 Vbeta primers (plus 13 Jbeta primers). Generated by immunoSEQ multiplex PCR, the TCRdb table keeps only in-frame clones and is missing some. This sample's clone table lists 80,000 to 100,000 clones. Study-wide points: A link between a missense DCLRE1C variant and TCR beta V- and J-gene trimming emerged from a later analysis.

As regards this clone: The antigen is undetermined. The junction shows a germline mismatch at one end, possibly a read error.

CDR1 KGHSH and CDR2 LQKENI come from the germline V gene. The CDR3 totals 14 residues. Source material: PBMCs. This receptor was taken from a man aged 45-65 years in good health and CMV-seronegative. The chain couples TRBV18 to TRBJ1-2, with D unclear. This CDR3 reads CASSPPATRGGYIF. CDR3 DNA sequence: TGTGCCAGCTCACCACCGGCTACCCGGGGTGGCTACATCTTC.